This record concerns one T cell receptor (beta chain) sequence. Its antigen is unidentified. This sample was taken from a study of blood T cells in healthy people across ages. Study-level background: Every two T cells gave about one barcoded beta molecule via template switching. Findings of the study overall: Expanded clonotype changes were possibly confounded by unknown donor CMV status.

Germline assignment: CDR1 DFQATT and CDR2 SNEGSKA (reference sequence). Between the trimmed V and J ends, which lost 6 bases and 5 bases, there was a span of 13 bases. CDR3 size: 13 residues. A second PCR, run for roughly 7 to 12 cycles, used a sample-barcoded 5' primer plus a J-beta primer mix. Each sample yielded at least 3 million CDR3-containing paired-end reads. TCRdb re-called the 5' RACE reads with MiXCR, one entry per CDR3 protein. The sample holds roughly 800,000 distinct CDR3 sequences; about 36% are singletons and the top ten take under 15%. This receptor was identified in a man aged 18 to 35 in good health. The rearrangement joins TRBV20-1 to TRBJ2-2; D possibly uses TRBD1 or TRBD2 (6 bases each). The material sequenced was blood. The CDR3 coding sequence is TGCAGTGCACAGGGAGGATCTACCGGGGAGCTGTTTTTT. This gives the protein CSAQGGSTGELFF.